One and the same sample provided the 30 T cell receptor beta chains below, sequenced in a study of cytomegalovirus exposure and HLA in healthy donors (dated by TCRdb to about 2017). The library was built by means of the immunoSEQ multiplex PCR assay. The multiplex PCR relied on a mix of 60 forward primers for TCR Vbeta segments and 13 reverse primers for TCR Jbeta segments. Held by TCRdb, this immuneACCESS table contains in-frame sequences only and omits some clones. Under half of the omission traces to an unresolved V gene where checked; the cause of the rest is unknown. The sample table contains 170,000 or so clones; only one count was recorded for 80% of them. About 0.64% of the sample goes to the ten largest clones. Sample: PBMCs. The receptors were gathered from a boy aged 5-17 years in good health and CMV-seronegative.

V usage is TRBV15 and J usage is TRBJ2-7; TRBD1 might be the D (6 bases). Germline CDR1 is LNHNV and CDR2 is YYDKDF (reference sequence). CDR3 length: 14 amino acids. V shed 0 bases and J shed 3 bases, with 9 bases lying between them. The CDR3 nucleotides are TGTGCCACCAGCAGAGATCTACAGGGCTACGAGCAGTACTTC. Translated: CATSRDLQGYEQYF. The entire variable domain, with the rest obtained from reference TRBV15 and TRBJ2-7, is as follows: DAMVIQNPRYQVTQFGKPVTLSCSQTLNHNVMYWYQQKSSQAPKLLFHYYDKDFNNEADTPDNFQSRRPNTSFCFLDIRSPGLGDTAMYLCATSRDLQGYEQYFGPGTRLTVT.

This chain links TRBV11-2 with TRBJ2-2; tentative D call: TRBD2 (6 bases). V lost 4 bases and J 4 bases, leaving 16 bases between the germline ends. CDR3 size: 16 residues. CDR1 SGHAT and CDR2 FQNNGV come from the germline V gene. Written as DNA, the CDR3 is TGTGCCAGCAGCTGGTCGGGGGATTCGGGCACCGGGGAGCTGTTTTTT. Protein sequence: CASSWSGDSGTGELFF.

This chain joins TRBV5-1 and TRBJ2-4; maybe TRBD2 (6 bases). Germline loops: CDR1 SGHRS, CDR2 YFSETQ. Deletions cut 6 bases from V and 15 bases from J, with 28 bases between. The CDR3 has 15 amino acids. CDR3 loop: CASMVWVWGLDWVYF. The DNA for the CDR3 is TGCGCCAGCATGGTCTGGGTCTGGGGACTGGACTGGGTGTACTTC.

This clone was seen a few times. The chain combines TRBV7-9 with TRBJ2-1; TRBD2 matches 9 bases. J gave up 4 bases and V 4 bases, and 8 bases lay outside the gene matches. The CDR3 extends over 16 amino acids. Germline CDR1 SEHNR, CDR2 FQNEAQ (reference sequence). The chain's CDR3 is CASSSGGGGVYNEQFF. The CDR3, as DNA: TGTGCCAGCAGCTCGGGAGGCGGGGGGGTTTACAATGAGCAGTTCTTC.

This chain joins TRBV27 and TRBJ1-5, with unresolved D. The length of the CDR3 is 15 residues. Germline assignment: CDR1 MNHEY and CDR2 SMNVEV (reference sequence). Between the trimmed V and J ends, which lost 5 bases and 6 bases, there was a span of 17 bases. CDR3 in amino acids: CASSPGVMLSQPQHF. CDR3 bases: TGTGCCAGCAGTCCCGGGGTCATGCTGAGTCAGCCCCAGCATTTT.

The CDR3 protein is CASTIEGWSGYGYTF. The DNA of the CDR3 is TGTGCCAGCACTATCGAAGGATGGAGTGGCTATGGCTACACCTTC. The chain carries TRBV7-9 and TRBJ1-2, with D uncertain. This CDR3 is 15 amino acids long. Between the trimmed V and J ends, which lost 7 bases and 4 bases, there was a span of 19 bases. The germline V gene encodes CDR1 SEHNR and CDR2 FQNEAQ (reference sequence).

V gene TRBV7-2 combines with J gene TRBJ2-5, with D possibly TRBD2 on 5 matching bases. The J call could be wrong; TRBJ2-7 is a better fit for the DNA end. The germline gives CDR1 SGHTA, CDR2 FQGNSA. The CDR3 sequence is 15 residues long. CDR3 protein: CASSLLVRAIYEQYF. As DNA, the CDR3 is TGTGCCAGCAGCTTATTGGTGAGGGCCATCTACGAGCAGTACTTC.

V and J are TRBV6-1 and TRBJ2-1; no reliable D call. Germline-derived CDR1 and CDR2 are MNHNS and SASEGT. V gave up 6 bases and J gave up 8 bases, with 20 bases separating them. CDR3 length equals 15 residues. The DNA for the CDR3 is TGTGCCAGCAGCTTTGTGACCGACTCCTTATATGAGCAGTTCTTC. Protein product: CASSFVTDSLYEQFF.

The chain has TRBV5-8 and TRBJ1-5; weak D call: TRBD1 (6 bases). Per the germline V gene, CDR1 is SGHTS and CDR2 is YDEGEE. This CDR3 has 16 amino acids. Trimming removed 6 bases at V and 3 bases at J, with 19 bases between. The CDR3 region has the DNA TGTGCCAGCACCCCGGTAGGGCAGGGGTTCAATCAGCCCCAGCATTTT. Amino acids: CASTPVGQGFNQPQHF.

This clone was observed a handful of times. This chain connects TRBV5-1 to TRBJ2-2, with D maybe TRBD1 (7 bases). The CDR3 is 15 residues long. Trimming removed 1 base from V and 4 bases from J, with 11 bases in between. Germline V gene data show CDR1 as SGHRS and CDR2 as YFSETQ. The DNA of the CDR3 is TGCGCCAGCAGCTTGAGACAGGGAGGCACCGGGGAGCTGTTTTTT. Protein: CASSLRQGGTGELFF.

This rearrangement joins TRBV25-1 to TRBJ1-1; tentatively, D is TRBD1 (6 bases). CDR3 size: 11 residues. Trimming left V 7 bases short and J 7 bases short, with 10 bases between. CDR1 and CDR2 from the germline V gene are MGHDK and SYGVNS. CDR3 DNA sequence: TGTGCCAGCACCCGGGACATTGAAGCTTTCTTT. It is translated as CASTRDIEAFF.

The rearrangement links TRBV27 to TRBJ2-3, with D unclear. The CDR3 loop spans 11 amino acids. Looked up from germline, CDR1 is MNHEY and CDR2 is SMNVEV (reference sequence). V dropped 10 bases and J dropped 6 bases, with 11 bases sitting between them. Here the CDR3 DNA reads TGTGCCATCCGGGTGGCGGATACGCAGTATTTT. Amino acids: CAIRVADTQYF.

V usage is TRBV15 and J usage is TRBJ1-5; D is uncertain. This CDR3 comprises 14 residues. V shed 0 bases and J shed 4 bases, with 7 bases lying between them. Per the germline V gene, CDR1 is LNHNV and CDR2 is YYDKDF (reference sequence). CDR3 nucleotide sequence: TGTGCCACCAGCAGAGATGCGGGTAATCAGCCCCAGCATTTT. Protein sequence: CATSRDAGNQPQHF.

This clone came up a few times. The chain carries TRBV14 and TRBJ1-2; maybe TRBD1 (5 bases). The CDR3 runs 14 residues. The V end was cut by 4 bases, the J end by 8 bases, with 17 bases between. CDR1 and CDR2 from the germline V gene are SGHDN and FVKESK. CDR3 residues: CASSPPAGQGGYTF. Written as DNA, the CDR3 is TGTGCCAGCAGCCCTCCGGCAGGGCAGGGCGGCTACACCTTC.

The table lists this clone with a few counts. J is TRBJ1-1 and V is TRBV4-3; no clear D gene. The CDR3 is 15 amino acids. Per the germline V gene, CDR1 is LGHNA and CDR2 is YSLEER. Deletions cut 0 bases from V and 0 bases from J, with 8 bases between. This CDR3 is CASSQDTQLNTEAFF. CDR3 in DNA: TGCGCCAGCAGCCAAGATACACAGCTGAACACTGAAGCTTTCTTT.

The V call is TRBV5-4, the J call TRBJ1-1; D might be TRBD1 (5 bases). This CDR3 comprises 13 residues. CDR1 SGHNT and CDR2 YYREEE come from the germline V gene (reference sequence). V was clipped by 5 bases and J by 2 bases, with 10 bases between them. This chain's CDR3 is CASRKTANTEAFF. The CDR3 region has the DNA TGTGCCAGCAGGAAGACAGCAAACACTGAAGCTTTCTTT.

The rearrangement links TRBV19 to TRBJ2-1, with 11 nucleotides matching TRBD2. This CDR3 is 17 amino acids long. The V gene end was trimmed by 1 base and the J gene end by 5 bases; junction bases not matched to a gene: 7. CDR1 and CDR2 (germline): LNHDA, SQIVND (reference sequence). DNA of the CDR3: TGTGCCAGTAGTATAGGGGGGACTAGCGGCCAAAACAATGAGCAGTTCTTC. Encoded protein: CASSIGGTSGQNNEQFF.

The chain has TRBV6-5 and TRBJ2-1, with TRBD2 matching over 10 bases. CDR3 length equals 15 residues. Germline V CDR1 and CDR2: MNHEY, SVGAGI. The ends lost 4 bases at V and 4 bases at J; junction bases unmatched: 4. As DNA, the CDR3 is TGTGCCAGCAGTTCCACTAGCGGGGTTTACAATGAGCAGTTCTTC. It encodes CASSSTSGVYNEQFF.

The chain couples TRBV6-6 to TRBJ1-4, with D perhaps matching TRBD1 (5 bases). Germline CDR1 and CDR2: MNHNY and SVGAGI (reference sequence). The CDR3 totals 15 residues. Trimming stripped 2 bases from V and 2 bases from J, with 9 bases between. The CDR3 here is CASSYQGTTNEKLFF. The CDR3 DNA reads TGTGCCAGCAGTTACCAGGGAACTACTAATGAAAAACTGTTTTTT.

This rearrangement joins TRBV7-8 to TRBJ1-1; tentative D call: TRBD1 (5 bases). V was shortened by 0 bases and J by 7 bases, with 12 bases between the two germline ends. Per germline, CDR1 SGHVS and CDR2 FQNEAQ. The length of the CDR3 is 14 residues. CDR3 in DNA: TGTGCCAGCAGCTTAGCAGGGGCCCTGCGTGAAGCTTTCTTT. As protein: CASSLAGALREAFF.

The chain uses TRBV19 and TRBJ2-2; TRBD1 matches 9 bases. V shed 11 bases and J 7 bases; nucleotides not matched to a gene: 8. CDR3 length: 13 residues. Germline lookup yields CDR1 LNHDA and CDR2 SQIVND (reference sequence). In DNA, the CDR3 is TGTGCCTCCCAGGGACAGGGTGGCGGGGAGCTGTTTTTT. Translation: CASQGQGGGELFF.

J is TRBJ2-2 and V is TRBV5-6, with 9 bases aligning to TRBD1. CDR3 length: 15 residues. The germline gives CDR1 SGHDT, CDR2 YYEEEE. The V segment lost 4 bases and the J segment 6 bases; nucleotides outside the gene matches: 7. The CDR3 is CASSAGTGRAGELFF. The DNA of the CDR3 is TGTGCCAGCAGCGCCGGGACAGGGCGGGCCGGGGAGCTGTTTTTT.

V is TRBV6-5 and J is TRBJ1-2, with 10 bases fitting TRBD1. This CDR3 comprises 15 residues. CDR1 is MNHEY and CDR2 is SVGAGI in the germline V gene. With 6 bases clipped from V and 2 bases from J, the junction kept 6 bases outside the gene matches. The CDR3 region has the DNA TGTGCCAGCAGAGGGGGGGGACAGGGGAACTATGGCTACACCTTC. Its translation is CASRGGGQGNYGYTF.

The V and J genes are TRBV7-9 and TRBJ1-1, with a possible D match to TRBD1 (6 bases). CDR1 and CDR2 (germline): SEHNR, FQNEAQ (reference sequence). V was shortened by 5 bases and J by 3 bases, with 19 bases between the two germline ends. The CDR3 covers 16 residues. The CDR3 DNA reads TGTGCCAGCAGCCGACAGGAAACCTCTACCGACACTGAAGCTTTCTTT. This gives the protein CASSRQETSTDTEAFF.

This clone showed up just a few times. V and J are TRBV15 and TRBJ2-2, with D possibly matching TRBD2 (6 bases). Germline V CDR1 and CDR2: LNHNV, YYDKDF (reference sequence). V dropped 0 bases and J dropped 4 bases, with 21 bases sitting between them. The CDR3 has 19 amino acids. In DNA, the CDR3 is TGTGCCACCAGCAGAGATCCCAAGGAGGGAGTCAGGGTCACCGGGGAGCTGTTTTTT. Residues: CATSRDPKEGVRVTGELFF.

V gene TRBV5-1 combines with J gene TRBJ2-7; maybe TRBD1 (6 bases). Germline V gene data show CDR1 as SGHRS and CDR2 as YFSETQ. V gave up 2 bases and J gave up 5 bases, with 8 bases separating them. This CDR3 is 12 amino acids long. CDR3 loop: CASSFRGDEQYF. CDR3 bases: TGCGCCAGCAGCTTCAGGGGCGACGAGCAGTACTTC.

The V call is TRBV25-1, the J call TRBJ2-5, with 8 bases aligning to TRBD2. V lost 10 bases, J lost 5 bases, and 6 bases stayed unmatched. Per the germline V gene, CDR1 is MGHDK and CDR2 is SYGVNS. The CDR3 is made up of 12 amino acids. For the CDR3, the DNA is TGTGCCACGGGAGGGGAGTGGGAGACCCAGTACTTC. Translation gives CATGGEWETQYF. The whole variable domain, filled in from reference TRBV25-1 and TRBJ2-5, reads EADIYQTPRYLVIGTGKKITLECSQTMGHDKMYWYQQDPGMELHLIHYSYGVNSTEKGDLSSESTVSRIRTEHFPLTLESARPSHTSQYLCATGGEWETQYFGPGTRLLVL.

The chain joins TRBV7-8 to TRBJ2-7; 9 bases fit TRBD1. Trimming removed 4 bases from V and 4 bases from J; junction bases left unmatched: 2. Germline CDR1 SGHVS, CDR2 FQNEAQ. CDR3 length: 13 residues. The CDR3 sequence: CASSSDRGYEQYF. The CDR3 bases are TGTGCCAGCAGCTCTGACAGGGGGTACGAGCAGTACTTC.

The chain couples TRBV5-4 to TRBJ2-7; tentatively, D is TRBD1 (6 bases). CDR3 size: 13 residues. V was shortened by 5 bases and J by 6 bases, with 15 bases between the two germline ends. Germline V gene sequence: CDR1 SGHNT, CDR2 YYREEE (reference sequence). The CDR3 loop reads CASRPRTEGEQYF. CDR3 sequence (DNA): TGTGCCAGCAGGCCCAGGACAGAAGGCGAGCAGTACTTC.

This clone was detected a few times. The CDR3 spells CASSQDPGTGGYEKLFF. Written as DNA, the CDR3 is TGCGCCAGCAGCCAAGATCCCGGGACAGGGGGGTATGAAAAACTGTTTTTT. V is TRBV4-1 and J is TRBJ1-4, with TRBD1 matching over 11 bases. The CDR3 is 17 residues long. Trimming cost V 0 bases and J 6 bases; bases outside gene matches: 6. In germline, CDR1 is MGHRA, CDR2 YSYEKL.